These T cell receptor beta chains were read from a single sample in a study of beta chain features in type 1 diabetes. Profiling relied on immunoSEQ multiplex PCR, and the TCRdb table lists in-frame clones only, not all of them. Among some 190,000 clones listed, approximately 7.8% were seen once. What was sequenced was central memory CD4+ T cells from blood. Every receptor here comes from a woman aged 35 to 49 with type 1 diabetes. Each CDR3 is given with its conserved first and last residue. Each record gives: D gene, clone size, J gene, CDR3 length, V gene, CDR3 protein, CDR3 DNA. A D gene is named only where the DNA matches it firmly. Only some rows state a clone size, as once, few, many or a class for expanded clones.

D gene: -; clone size: few; J gene: TRBJ2-3; CDR3 length: 15; V gene: TRBV5-1; CDR3 protein: CASSLARGLVDTQYF; CDR3 DNA: TGCGCCAGCAGCTTGGCCAGGGGTCTGGTAGATACGCAGTATTTT
D gene: TRBD2; clone size: few; J gene: TRBJ2-3; CDR3 length: 14; V gene: TRBV6-5; CDR3 protein: CASSYGLAVGGQYF; CDR3 DNA: TGTGCCAGCAGTTATGGACTAGCGGTGGGGGGGCAGTATTTT
D gene: -; clone size: many; J gene: TRBJ1-3; CDR3 length: 16; V gene: TRBV6-1; CDR3 protein: CASSGPRRDSGNTIYF; CDR3 DNA: TGTGCCAGCAGTGGACCTCGACGGGACTCTGGAAACACCATATATTTT
D gene: -; clone size: -; J gene: TRBJ1-5; CDR3 length: 15; V gene: TRBV28; CDR3 protein: CASRDTGTGNQPQHF; CDR3 DNA: TGTGCCAGCAGAGATACAGGGACGGGCAATCAGCCCCAGCATTTT
D gene: TRBD2; clone size: few; J gene: TRBJ2-6; CDR3 length: 15; V gene: TRBV15; CDR3 protein: CATSRGGTGANVLTF; CDR3 DNA: TGTGCCACCAGCAGGGGGGGGACTGGGGCCAACGTCCTGACTTTC
D gene: -; clone size: -; J gene: TRBJ2-1; CDR3 length: 16; V gene: TRBV11-2; CDR3 protein: CASSPLGGHKSNEQFF; CDR3 DNA: TGTGCCAGCAGCCCTCTCGGGGGGCATAAATCCAATGAGCAGTTCTTC
D gene: -; clone size: -; J gene: TRBJ2-3; CDR3 length: 13; V gene: TRBV5-6; CDR3 protein: CASSVRRTDTQYF; CDR3 DNA: TGTGCCAGCAGCGTCAGGCGCACAGATACGCAGTATTTT
D gene: TRBD2; clone size: -; J gene: TRBJ2-7; CDR3 length: 17; V gene: TRBV4-1; CDR3 protein: CASSQDTGTSESYEQYF; CDR3 DNA: TGCGCCAGCAGCCAGGATACCGGGACTAGCGAATCCTACGAGCAGTACTTC
D gene: TRBD1; clone size: -; J gene: TRBJ1-2; CDR3 length: 15; V gene: TRBV7-8; CDR3 protein: CASSPTRTGHYGYTF; CDR3 DNA: TGTGCCAGCAGCCCCACTCGGACAGGGCACTATGGCTACACCTTC
D gene: TRBD1; clone size: few; J gene: TRBJ2-3; CDR3 length: 15; V gene: TRBV7-2; CDR3 protein: CASSLRTGITDTQYF; CDR3 DNA: TGTGCCAGCAGCTTAAGGACAGGGATCACAGATACGCAGTATTTT
D gene: TRBD2; clone size: many; J gene: TRBJ2-7; CDR3 length: 17; V gene: TRBV18; CDR3 protein: CASSPFSGHGHTYEQYF; CDR3 DNA: TGTGCCAGCTCACCATTTAGCGGGCACGGCCACACCTACGAGCAGTACTTC
D gene: -; clone size: -; J gene: TRBJ1-1; CDR3 length: 13; V gene: TRBV9; CDR3 protein: CASSVREDTEAFF; CDR3 DNA: TGTGCCAGCAGCGTCCGGGAGGACACTGAAGCTTTCTTT
D gene: -; clone size: -; J gene: TRBJ2-2; CDR3 length: 15; V gene: TRBV7-3; CDR3 protein: CASSLASRNTGELFF; CDR3 DNA: TGTGCCAGCAGCTTAGCATCCAGGAACACCGGGGAGCTGTTTTTT
D gene: TRBD1; clone size: few; J gene: TRBJ1-6; CDR3 length: 15; V gene: TRBV6-5; CDR3 protein: CASRLGQGRNSPLHF; CDR3 DNA: TGTGCCAGCAGACTTGGACAGGGGAGGAATTCACCCCTCCACTTT
D gene: TRBD2; clone size: -; J gene: TRBJ2-1; CDR3 length: 14; V gene: TRBV29-1; CDR3 protein: CSVTERGVTDEQFF; CDR3 DNA: TGCAGCGTAACCGAGCGGGGGGTAACGGATGAGCAGTTCTTC
D gene: TRBD1; clone size: -; J gene: TRBJ2-7; CDR3 length: 15; V gene: TRBV7-3; CDR3 protein: CASSLTGQGAHEQYF; CDR3 DNA: TGTGCCAGCAGCTTAACCGGACAGGGGGCCCACGAGCAGTACTTC
D gene: TRBD1; clone size: -; J gene: TRBJ1-1; CDR3 length: 15; V gene: TRBV28; CDR3 protein: CASSPVSTGLGKAFF; CDR3 DNA: TGTGCCAGCAGTCCCGTCTCGACAGGGCTGGGGAAAGCTTTCTTT
D gene: TRBD1; clone size: -; J gene: TRBJ2-5; CDR3 length: 15; V gene: TRBV27; CDR3 protein: CASSLSGDRVETQYF; CDR3 DNA: TGTGCCAGCAGTTTATCCGGCGACAGGGTAGAGACCCAGTACTTC
D gene: TRBD1; clone size: -; J gene: TRBJ1-2; CDR3 length: 14; V gene: TRBV30; CDR3 protein: CAWKATGGAGGYTF; CDR3 DNA: TGTGCCTGGAAGGCGACAGGGGGCGCGGGGGGCTACACCTTC
D gene: TRBD2; clone size: -; J gene: TRBJ2-5; CDR3 length: 13; V gene: TRBV7-6; CDR3 protein: CASSSSGAETQYF; CDR3 DNA: TGTGCCAGCAGTTCTAGCGGGGCGGAGACCCAGTACTTC
D gene: -; clone size: -; J gene: TRBJ1-5; CDR3 length: 15; V gene: TRBV18; CDR3 protein: CASSPYGQRNQPQHF; CDR3 DNA: TGTGCCAGCTCACCCTATGGACAGAGAAATCAGCCCCAGCATTTT
D gene: -; clone size: many; J gene: TRBJ2-6; CDR3 length: 13; V gene: TRBV19; CDR3 protein: CASHRVGANVLTF; CDR3 DNA: TGTGCCAGCCACAGGGTTGGGGCCAACGTCCTGACTTTC
D gene: TRBD1; clone size: few; J gene: TRBJ2-5; CDR3 length: 13; V gene: TRBV28; CDR3 protein: CASRDSAVETQYF; CDR3 DNA: TGTGCCAGTCGGGACAGCGCCGTGGAGACCCAGTACTTC
D gene: TRBD2; clone size: -; J gene: TRBJ2-7; CDR3 length: 13; V gene: TRBV6-6; CDR3 protein: CASRGGGRDEQYF; CDR3 DNA: TGTGCCAGCCGCGGGGGGGGACGCGACGAGCAGTACTTC
D gene: TRBD1; clone size: few; J gene: TRBJ2-1; CDR3 length: 16; V gene: TRBV7-3; CDR3 protein: CASSLRPLGQSSEQFF; CDR3 DNA: TGTGCCAGCAGCTTACGCCCCCTGGGACAGTCCAGTGAGCAGTTCTTC
D gene: -; clone size: few; J gene: TRBJ1-1; CDR3 length: 13; V gene: TRBV30; CDR3 protein: CAGQLGSGYEAFF; CDR3 DNA: TGTGCCGGACAGCTCGGTAGCGGGTATGAAGCTTTCTTT
D gene: TRBD2; clone size: -; J gene: TRBJ2-7; CDR3 length: 12; V gene: TRBV28; CDR3 protein: CASSLPGGEQYF; CDR3 DNA: TGTGCCAGCAGTTTGCCGGGGGGAGAGCAGTACTTC
D gene: TRBD1; clone size: -; J gene: TRBJ1-1; CDR3 length: 13; V gene: TRBV14; CDR3 protein: CASSKTGSTEAFF; CDR3 DNA: TGTGCCAGCAGCAAGACAGGGAGTACTGAAGCTTTCTTT
D gene: TRBD1; clone size: few; J gene: TRBJ1-5; CDR3 length: 16; V gene: TRBV6-6; CDR3 protein: CASSYSGRGNGQPQHF; CDR3 DNA: TGTGCCAGCAGTTATTCCGGCAGGGGGAACGGTCAGCCCCAGCATTTT
D gene: TRBD1; clone size: few; J gene: TRBJ2-5; CDR3 length: 14; V gene: TRBV7-7; CDR3 protein: CASSPGQGRETQYF; CDR3 DNA: TGTGCTAGCAGCCCTGGACAGGGAAGAGAGACCCAGTACTTC
D gene: -; clone size: -; J gene: TRBJ2-6; CDR3 length: 15; V gene: TRBV18; CDR3 protein: CASSAQDSGANVLTF; CDR3 DNA: TGTGCCAGCTCGGCCCAGGACTCTGGGGCCAACGTCCTGACTTTC
D gene: -; clone size: -; J gene: TRBJ1-5; CDR3 length: 14; V gene: TRBV19; CDR3 protein: CASSIRGEGQPQHF; CDR3 DNA: TGTGCCAGTAGTATAAGAGGGGAGGGTCAGCCCCAGCATTTT
D gene: TRBD2; clone size: -; J gene: TRBJ2-3; CDR3 length: 15; V gene: TRBV11-2; CDR3 protein: CASSQTRGGTDTQYF; CDR3 DNA: TGTGCCAGCAGCCAAACTAGGGGAGGGACAGATACGCAGTATTTT
D gene: -; clone size: -; J gene: TRBJ1-1; CDR3 length: 14; V gene: TRBV4-2; CDR3 protein: CASSQEPEGTEAFF; CDR3 DNA: TGTGCCAGCAGCCAAGAACCGGAGGGAACTGAAGCTTTCTTT
D gene: -; clone size: few; J gene: TRBJ2-7; CDR3 length: 15; V gene: TRBV19; CDR3 protein: CASSYDSTATYEQYF; CDR3 DNA: TGTGCCAGTAGTTATGACAGTACCGCTACCTACGAGCAGTACTTC
D gene: -; clone size: few; J gene: TRBJ2-1; CDR3 length: 15; V gene: TRBV4-3; CDR3 protein: CASSHLERRVDEQFF; CDR3 DNA: TGCGCCAGCAGCCATCTCGAAAGGAGGGTTGATGAGCAGTTCTTC
D gene: -; clone size: -; J gene: TRBJ1-4; CDR3 length: 13; V gene: TRBV29-1; CDR3 protein: CSVAGGLDEKLFF; CDR3 DNA: TGCAGCGTTGCCGGGGGGCTGGATGAAAAACTGTTTTTT
D gene: -; clone size: -; J gene: TRBJ1-1; CDR3 length: 12; V gene: TRBV2; CDR3 protein: CASRSPPTEAFF; CDR3 DNA: TGTGCCAGCAGGAGCCCTCCGACTGAAGCTTTCTTT
D gene: -; clone size: -; J gene: TRBJ2-1; CDR3 length: 11; V gene: TRBV11-2; CDR3 protein: CASSPEREQFF; CDR3 DNA: TGTGCCAGCAGCCCCGAACGGGAGCAGTTCTTC
D gene: TRBD1; clone size: few; J gene: TRBJ2-7; CDR3 length: 15; V gene: TRBV19; CDR3 protein: CASSYTRDRANEQYF; CDR3 DNA: TGTGCCAGTAGTTATACCCGGGACAGGGCCAACGAGCAGTACTTC
D gene: TRBD1; clone size: many; J gene: TRBJ1-1; CDR3 length: 12; V gene: TRBV29-1; CDR3 protein: CSVPDRVGEAFF; CDR3 DNA: TGCAGCGTTCCGGACAGGGTGGGAGAAGCTTTCTTT
D gene: TRBD1; clone size: few; J gene: TRBJ2-6; CDR3 length: 17; V gene: TRBV9; CDR3 protein: CASSPQGDSAGANVLTF; CDR3 DNA: TGTGCCAGCAGCCCCCAGGGGGATTCGGCTGGGGCCAACGTCCTGACTTTC
D gene: TRBD2; clone size: -; J gene: TRBJ2-7; CDR3 length: 14; V gene: TRBV29-1; CDR3 protein: CSAGTSGGSYEQYF; CDR3 DNA: TGCAGCGCGGGGACTAGCGGGGGCTCCTACGAGCAGTACTTC
D gene: TRBD1; clone size: few; J gene: TRBJ1-1; CDR3 length: 14; V gene: TRBV11-1; CDR3 protein: CASSVDRGSTEAFF; CDR3 DNA: TGTGCCAGCAGCGTGGACAGGGGCAGCACTGAAGCTTTCTTT
D gene: -; clone size: -; J gene: TRBJ1-1; CDR3 length: 14; V gene: TRBV14; CDR3 protein: CASSQGARSSEAFF; CDR3 DNA: TGTGCCAGCAGCCAAGGTGCGCGATCCTCTGAAGCTTTCTTT
D gene: -; clone size: -; J gene: TRBJ1-1; CDR3 length: 14; V gene: TRBV11-1; CDR3 protein: CASTLSRQNTEAFF; CDR3 DNA: TGTGCCAGCACTCTCTCGCGGCAGAACACTGAAGCTTTCTTT
D gene: -; clone size: -; J gene: TRBJ2-7; CDR3 length: 16; V gene: TRBV11-2; CDR3 protein: CASSFRGIRADYEQYF; CDR3 DNA: TGTGCCAGCAGCTTTAGGGGGATCAGGGCGGACTACGAGCAGTACTTC
D gene: -; clone size: -; J gene: TRBJ2-5; CDR3 length: 15; V gene: TRBV27; CDR3 protein: CASSSSGGGRETQYF; CDR3 DNA: TGTGCCAGCAGTTCCTCCGGGGGAGGCAGGGAGACCCAGTACTTC
D gene: TRBD1; clone size: few; J gene: TRBJ1-4; CDR3 length: 15; V gene: TRBV18; CDR3 protein: CASSPMDRDGEKLFF; CDR3 DNA: TGTGCCAGCTCACCGATGGACAGGGATGGTGAAAAACTGTTTTTT
D gene: -; clone size: few; J gene: TRBJ1-5; CDR3 length: 14; V gene: TRBV18; CDR3 protein: CASSPGQSNQPQHF; CDR3 DNA: TGTGCCAGCTCACCCGGACAGAGCAATCAGCCCCAGCATTTT
D gene: TRBD1; clone size: -; J gene: TRBJ2-3; CDR3 length: 17; V gene: TRBV15; CDR3 protein: CATSRERGTGNTDTQYF; CDR3 DNA: TGTGCCACCAGCAGAGAACGCGGGACAGGCAACACAGATACGCAGTATTTT
D gene: TRBD1; clone size: -; J gene: TRBJ1-1; CDR3 length: 14; V gene: TRBV4-1; CDR3 protein: CASSRQGQGEEAFF; CDR3 DNA: TGCGCCAGCAGCCGCCAGGGACAGGGGGAAGAAGCTTTCTTT
D gene: TRBD1; clone size: few; J gene: TRBJ2-7; CDR3 length: 16; V gene: TRBV5-1; CDR3 protein: CASSLTGTGESYEQYF; CDR3 DNA: TGCGCCAGCAGCCTCACGGGGACAGGGGAGAGCTACGAGCAGTACTTC
D gene: TRBD1; clone size: -; J gene: TRBJ1-1; CDR3 length: 14; V gene: TRBV28; CDR3 protein: CASRQGAPNTEAFF; CDR3 DNA: TGTGCCAGTAGACAGGGGGCGCCGAACACTGAAGCTTTCTTT
D gene: TRBD2; clone size: -; J gene: TRBJ2-7; CDR3 length: 14; V gene: TRBV7-2; CDR3 protein: CASSSTSGSYEQYF; CDR3 DNA: TGTGCCAGCAGCTCGACTAGCGGGAGTTACGAGCAGTACTTC